The entry below gives a single T cell receptor beta chain sequence along with its context. Each subset's genomic DNA was split evenly across several immunoSEQ plates. The protocol was immunoSEQ multiplex PCR, while the TCRdb copy is restricted to in-frame clones and leaves out a portion. Of a few hundred thousand clones in the sample, 96% were seen once. These data are taken from a study of shared clonotypes between healthy human individuals. Germline CDR1 reads WSHSY; CDR2 reads SAAADI. Trimming removed 8 bases from V and 2 bases from J, with 13 bases in between. The CDR3 runs to 13 residues. The J gene is TRBJ2-7, the V gene TRBV10-2, with D possibly TRBD2 on 6 matching bases. The TCR comes from a man younger than 40 in good health. The sequencing sample was made of memory CD8+ T cells sorted from blood. The sample's subset: CD45RO+ cells pooled with CCR7-negative TemRA cells. The CDR3 here is CASRSGHPYEQYF. The CDR3 DNA follows: TGCGCCAGCCGCAGCGGGCACCCCTACGAGCAGTACTTC.